The 21 T cell receptor beta chains given below trace back to one sample, sequenced in a study of shared clonotypes between healthy human individuals. Profiled with immunoSEQ multiplex PCR; TCRdb holds only in-frame clones, not every one. Among about 680,000 clones listed, around two thirds were seen once. Sequencing was performed on memory CD4+ T cells sorted from blood. Noted subset: CD45RA-negative fraction. The receptors derive from a woman aged 25 to 39 in good health.

The chain couples TRBV5-1 to TRBJ1-5; D unresolved. Trimming removed 0 bases at V and 0 bases at J, with 7 bases between. The CDR3 length is 15 residues. The germline V gene has CDR1 SGHRS and CDR2 YFSETQ. The CDR3 sequence: CASSLDGYSNQPQHF. For the CDR3, the DNA is TGCGCCAGCAGCTTGGACGGTTATAGCAATCAGCCCCAGCATTTT.

The V and J genes are TRBV28 and TRBJ1-5; no clear D. The germline V gene encodes CDR1 MDHEN and CDR2 SYDVKM. Trimming took off 2 bases at V and 5 bases at J, with 13 bases between the two ends. This CDR3 contains 15 residues. The CDR3 nucleotides are TGTGCCAGCAGTTTAATCCAGGAGGGATATCAGCCCCAGCATTTT. Translation: CASSLIQEGYQPQHF.

The V and J genes are TRBV4-1 and TRBJ1-5; tentative D call: TRBD1 (5 bases). The CDR3 runs 15 residues. The V gene's germline CDR1 is MGHRA and CDR2 YSYEKL. V was trimmed by 1 base and J by 6 bases, leaving 13 bases between them. The CDR3 coding sequence is TGCGCCAGCAGCCAAGGACGGAGGGGAAGTCAGCCCCAGCATTTT. It is translated as CASSQGRRGSQPQHF.

The CDR3 region is CASSYSSGLSPLHF. CDR3 DNA sequence: TGTGCCAGCAGTTACTCGTCAGGGCTTTCACCCCTCCACTTT. V is TRBV6-5 and J is TRBJ1-6; tentatively, D is TRBD1 (5 bases). The CDR3 consists of 14 residues. Germline V gives CDR1 MNHEY, CDR2 SVGAGI. The germline V and J ends were trimmed by 0 bases and 9 bases, with 9 bases remaining between them.

The rearrangement uses TRBV19 and TRBJ2-4; 7 bases map to TRBD2. The V and J ends lost 5 bases and 1 base, in that order; junction bases with no gene match: 8. This CDR3 region has 16 residues. CDR1 is LNHDA, CDR2 SQIVND, per germline (reference sequence). CDR3 nucleotide sequence: TGTGCCAGTAGTCCCCGACTTAGCGGGGCCAAAAACATTCAGTACTTC. Translation: CASSPRLSGAKNIQYF.

This chain connects TRBV2 to TRBJ2-1, with TRBD2 matching over 10 bases. Germline V gene lookup returns CDR1 SNHLY and CDR2 FYNNEI. V lost 4 bases to trimming and J lost 7 bases; unmatched junction nucleotides: 7. The CDR3 is 15 residues long. The CDR3 DNA reads TGTGCCAGCAGTGCCCAGCTAGCGGGAGTGAATGAGCAGTTCTTC. Translating gives CASSAQLAGVNEQFF.

This clone was found a few times. V gene TRBV2 combines with J gene TRBJ2-5, with D possibly matching TRBD1 (6 bases). Germline assignment: CDR1 SNHLY and CDR2 FYNNEI. The CDR3 is 15 residues long. Trimming removed 7 bases from V and 1 base from J, with 16 bases in between. The CDR3 here is CASNTFGQFQETQYF. The CDR3 DNA reads TGTGCCAGCAATACCTTTGGACAGTTCCAAGAGACCCAGTACTTC.

The chain uses TRBV10-2 and TRBJ2-1, with D uncertain. Germline CDR1 reads WSHSY; CDR2 reads SAAADI. The CDR3 sequence is 12 residues long. The germline V and J ends were trimmed by 7 bases and 2 bases, with 6 bases remaining between them. CDR3 in amino acids: CASKVPYNEQFF. Written as DNA, the CDR3 is TGCGCCAGCAAGGTCCCCTACAATGAGCAGTTCTTC.

The CDR3 nucleotides read TGTGCCAGCAGTGAAGGCAGGGTGGGCACAGATACGCAGTATTTT. Translated: CASSEGRVGTDTQYF. V and J are TRBV2 and TRBJ2-3; perhaps TRBD1 as D (5 bases). The CDR3 runs 15 residues. Per germline, CDR1 SNHLY and CDR2 FYNNEI. Trimming left V 1 base short and J 1 base short, with 9 bases between.

V usage is TRBV30 and J usage is TRBJ1-3; D is possibly TRBD1 (5 bases). Germline V gives CDR1 GTSNPN, CDR2 SVGIG (reference sequence). The CDR3 has 16 residues. Deletions cut 0 bases from V and 1 base from J, with 13 bases between. This CDR3 reads CAWSVRPPGSGNTIYF. In DNA, the CDR3 is TGTGCCTGGAGTGTACGGCCACCAGGGTCTGGAAACACCATATATTTT.

The gene calls are TRBV4-1 and TRBJ2-7, with TRBD2 matching 9 bases. The V and J ends lost 0 bases and 2 bases, in that order; junction bases with no gene match: 2. CDR3 size: 15 residues. The germline V gene has CDR1 MGHRA and CDR2 YSYEKL. CDR3 DNA sequence: TGCGCCAGCAGCCAAGAGGCTAGCGGGGCCTACGAGCAGTACTTC. Translation: CASSQEASGAYEQYF.

This chain uses TRBV18 with TRBJ1-3; a weak D match, TRBD1 (6 bases). Germline lookup yields CDR1 KGHSH and CDR2 LQKENI. This CDR3 contains 15 residues. Trimming cost V 2 bases and J 2 bases, with 10 bases left between them. The CDR3 sequence: CASSPGPGAGNTIYF. Here the CDR3 DNA reads TGTGCCAGCTCACCAGGGCCAGGGGCTGGAAACACCATATATTTT.

The chain couples TRBV10-2 to TRBJ2-7, with D perhaps assigned TRBD1 or TRBD2 (5 bases each). Germline CDR1 is WSHSY and CDR2 is SAAADI. V shed 6 bases and J shed 4 bases, with 16 bases lying between them. This CDR3 is built from 14 residues. CDR3 sequence reads: CASRLTRGEYEQYF. CDR3 nucleotides: TGCGCCAGCAGGCTGACGAGGGGAGAGTACGAGCAGTACTTC.

The CDR3 coding sequence is TGCGCCAGCAGCCAAGTCTTGAGGGTAGAAAGTCAGCCCCAGCATTTT. Translated: CASSQVLRVESQPQHF. The chain uses TRBV4-1 and TRBJ1-5; D ambiguous. V gave up 1 base and J gave up 6 bases, with 16 bases separating them. From germline, CDR1 is MGHRA and CDR2 YSYEKL. This CDR3 has 16 residues.

For the CDR3, the DNA is TGTGCCAGCAGCCTCGTAGCGGGAGGGGAGCAGTTCTTC. Translated: CASSLVAGGEQFF. V usage is TRBV7-7 and J usage is TRBJ2-1; 11 bases align to TRBD2. V shed 5 bases and J 10 bases; nucleotides not matched to a gene: 4. Germline V gives CDR1 SSHAT, CDR2 FNYEAQ (reference sequence). The CDR3 loop spans 13 amino acids.

This clone was detected once. This chain links TRBV11-2 with TRBJ2-7, with 9 positions matching TRBD2. The CDR3 length is 14 residues. Germline CDR1 and CDR2: SGHAT and FQNNGV. V gave up 4 bases and J gave up 2 bases; unmatched junction bases: 3. The CDR3 loop is CASSWTSVTYEQYF. In DNA, the CDR3 is TGTGCCAGCAGCTGGACTAGCGTCACCTACGAGCAGTACTTC. Full variable domain (remainder filled in from reference TRBV11-2 and TRBJ2-7): EAGVAQSPRYKIIEKRQSVAFWCNPISGHATLYWYQQILGQGPKLLIQFQNNGVVDDSQLPKDRFSAERLKGVDSTLKIQPAKLEDSAVYLCASSWTSVTYEQYFGPGTRLTVT.

This clone was seen just once. The chain is built from TRBV19 and TRBJ2-5, with D perhaps TRBD1 or TRBD2 (6 bases each). The V gene lost 3 bases and the J gene lost 1 base, with 12 bases spanning the gap. Germline V gene lookup returns CDR1 LNHDA and CDR2 SQIVND (reference sequence). The CDR3 length is 15 residues. The CDR3 nucleotides are TGTGCCAGTAGTATCAGGAGGGGGAGCCAAGAGACCCAGTACTTC. This codes for CASSIRRGSQETQYF.

This clone occurred once. The chain has TRBV28 and TRBJ1-2; maybe TRBD1 (6 bases). The CDR3 covers 15 residues. Germline V lookup: CDR1 MDHEN, CDR2 SYDVKM. Trimming pared 2 bases from V and 4 bases from J, leaving 14 bases between. The CDR3 here is CASSLRPGALYGYTF. Written as DNA, the CDR3 is TGTGCCAGCAGTTTAAGGCCGGGGGCTCTCTATGGCTACACCTTC.

The chain carries TRBV7-6 and TRBJ1-2, with D perhaps matching TRBD1 (6 bases). This CDR3 has 14 amino acids. Looked up from germline, CDR1 is SGHVS and CDR2 is FNYEAQ. Trimming stripped 5 bases from V and 8 bases from J, with 18 bases between. For the CDR3, the DNA is TGTGCCAGCAGCGGCTACAGGGATATTAGAGGCTACACCTTC. Amino acid sequence: CASSGYRDIRGYTF.

This chain connects TRBV6-5 to TRBJ1-1; D unresolved. The length of the CDR3 is 13 residues. Trimming cost V 3 bases and J 6 bases, with 11 bases left between them. The germline V gene encodes CDR1 MNHEY and CDR2 SVGAGI. CDR3 sequence: CASSYRRFAEAFF. The CDR3, as DNA: TGTGCCAGCAGTTATAGGCGTTTTGCTGAAGCTTTCTTT.

Concerning this clone: A far larger clone is a single base away, which makes a read error likely. Other DNA sequences in the sample encode the same CDR3. V is TRBV28 and J is TRBJ2-7, with D tentatively TRBD1 (5 bases). The CDR3 loop spans 12 amino acids. Trimming removed 2 bases from V and 4 bases from J, with 6 bases in between. The germline gives CDR1 MDHEN, CDR2 SYDVKM. The CDR3 coding sequence is TGTGCCAGCAGTTTACAGGGTTACGAGCAGTACTTC. Protein sequence: CASSLQGYEQYF.